This TCR beta chain was found in a study of CD8 T cells in ankylosing spondylitis. Each TCR beta library was made by quantitative 5'-RACE that incorporated molecular barcodes. TCRdb ran MiXCR on the 5' RACE reads and lists one entry per CDR3 protein. Among about 800,000 distinct CDR3 sequences listed, approximately 12% were seen once. Germline V gene data show CDR1 as SQVTM and CDR2 as ANQGSEA. Trimming took 3 bases from V and 5 from J, leaving 6 bases between them. This CDR3 region has 11 residues. Study-wide results and caveats: A TCR beta motif of under 10 highly homologous variants appeared characteristic of ankylosing spondylitis blood. Certain motif variants had earlier appeared in reactive arthritis synovial fluid and blood. Peripheral blood samples showed relatively rare disease-linked clones, and these clones were CD8+.

There are many counts of this clonotype. Its specificity is unknown. The chain uses TRBV29-1 and TRBJ2-3; D unresolved. Input material: blood, either unsorted or a sorted T cell fraction (not recorded which). The source is a male donor with ankylosing spondylitis. CDR3: CSVDRGDTQYF. For the CDR3, the DNA is TGCAGCGTTGACCGAGGAGATACGCAGTATTTT.